This TCR beta chain originates from a study of cytomegalovirus exposure and HLA in healthy donors. It was with 60 Vbeta and 13 Jbeta primers that the PCR ran. Assay used: immunoSEQ multiplex PCR; TCRdb lists only in-frame clones, some missing. The sample contains 95,000 to 130,000 clones, about 80% of which appear only once. This clone was observed a handful of times. The sequencing sample was made of PBMCs. This TCR was sampled from a man younger than 40 in good health and CMV-seropositive.

CDR3 in DNA: TGTGCCAGCAGTGAATTCGGGGTTCTGGGCTACGAGCAGTACTTC. Protein sequence: CASSEFGVLGYEQYF. The chain links TRBV6-1 to TRBJ2-7; TRBD2 is a possible D gene (5 bases). V was cut by 2 bases and J by 3 bases, with 14 bases left in between. CDR1 is MNHNS and CDR2 is SASEGT in the germline V gene. This CDR3 has 15 amino acids.